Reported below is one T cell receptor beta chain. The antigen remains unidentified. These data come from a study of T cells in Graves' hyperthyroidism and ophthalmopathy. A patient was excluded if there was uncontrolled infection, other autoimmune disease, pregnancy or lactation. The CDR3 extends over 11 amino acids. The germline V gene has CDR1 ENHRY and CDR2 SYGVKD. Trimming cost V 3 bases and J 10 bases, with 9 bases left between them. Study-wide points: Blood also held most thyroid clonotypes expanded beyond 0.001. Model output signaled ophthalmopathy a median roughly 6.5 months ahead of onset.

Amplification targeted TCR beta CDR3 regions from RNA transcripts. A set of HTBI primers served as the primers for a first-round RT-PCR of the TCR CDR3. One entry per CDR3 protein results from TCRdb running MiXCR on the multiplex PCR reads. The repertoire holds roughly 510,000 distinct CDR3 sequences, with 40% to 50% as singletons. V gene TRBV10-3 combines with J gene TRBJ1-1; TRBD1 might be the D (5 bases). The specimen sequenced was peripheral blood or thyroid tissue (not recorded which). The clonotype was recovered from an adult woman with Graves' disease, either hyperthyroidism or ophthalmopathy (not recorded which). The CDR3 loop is CAISDQGGAFF. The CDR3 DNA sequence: TGTGCCATCAGTGACCAGGGAGGAGCTTTCTTT.